These 20 T cell receptor beta chains share one sample of origin, sequenced in a study of response to subunit inactivated influenza vaccine. Each CDR3 protein is one row after TCRdb ran MiXCR on the RT-PCR reads. The table has roughly 620,000 distinct CDR3 sequences, approximately 10% seen once. The same data also contributed to another study, on T cells expressing NK-cell markers. From that paper: The TCR beta cDNA came from 5'RACE template switching with UMIs.

This specimen was PBMCs from blood, taken on the day of vaccination. Receptors originate from a man aged 50 to 59 who received an inactivated influenza vaccine.

This clonotype was picked up a small number of times. The rearrangement links TRBV4-1 to TRBJ2-7, with 12 bases fitting TRBD1. CDR3 size: 16 residues. Germline CDR1 and CDR2: MGHRA and YSYEKL. Trimming at V came to 4 bases and at J to 5 bases, leaving 9 bases not matched to a gene. As DNA, the CDR3 is TGCGCCAGCAGCCTCACCCCGGGACAGGGGGCCCACGAGCAGTACTTC. It codes for CASSLTPGQGAHEQYF.

V and J are TRBV11-2 and TRBJ1-6, with 8 bases matching TRBD1. The J segment lost 5 bases and the V segment lost 4 bases, leaving 7 bases of the junction unmatched. Germline V gene lookup returns CDR1 SGHAT and CDR2 FQNNGV. There are 16 residues in the CDR3. The CDR3: CASSSRTGLNNSPLHF. The CDR3 DNA reads TGTGCCAGCAGCTCTAGGACAGGGCTGAATAATTCACCCCTCCACTTT.

The J gene is TRBJ2-5, the V gene TRBV4-3, with 12 positions matching TRBD2. The CDR3 extends over 17 amino acids. J was trimmed by 7 bases and V by 0 bases; bases with no gene match: 9. Germline values: CDR1 LGHNA, CDR2 YSLEER. The chain's CDR3 is CASSQDHSTSGSVTQYF. The CDR3 DNA reads as TGCGCCAGCAGCCAAGACCACTCGACTAGCGGGAGTGTGACCCAGTACTTC.

This clonotype was counted a few times. J is TRBJ2-1 and V is TRBV7-9; the D gene is possibly TRBD2 (6 bases). From germline, CDR1 is SEHNR and CDR2 FQNEAQ (reference sequence). V was trimmed by 5 bases and J by 0 bases, leaving 17 bases between them. The CDR3 has 17 amino acids. The CDR3 is CASSPSSGVPSYNEQFF. CDR3 nucleotides: TGTGCCAGCAGCCCATCGTCGGGGGTACCCTCCTACAATGAGCAGTTCTTC.

This clonotype was detected a few times. The J gene is TRBJ2-5, the V gene TRBV30; D is uncertain. CDR1 is GTSNPN, CDR2 SVGIG, per germline (reference sequence). The CDR3 is 11 residues long. V was shortened by 4 bases and J by 6 bases, with 9 bases between the two germline ends. The CDR3 protein is CAWNPGKTQYF. DNA for the CDR3: TGTGCCTGGAATCCTGGAAAGACCCAGTACTTC. Looking up the rest from reference TRBV30 and TRBJ2-5 gives the full variable domain: SQTIHQWPATLVQPVGSPLSLECTVEGTSNPNLYWYRQAAGRGLQLLFYSVGIGQISSEVPQNLSASRPQDRQFILSSKKLLLSDSGFYLCAWNPGKTQYFGPGTRLLVL.

The chain has TRBV9 and TRBJ2-3; D tentatively fits TRBD1 or TRBD2 (5 bases each). The CDR3 consists of 14 residues. From germline, CDR1 is SGDLS and CDR2 YYNGEE. The germline V and J ends were trimmed by 4 bases and 1 base, with 10 bases remaining between them. The CDR3 spells CASSLWDGTDTQYF. CDR3 coding DNA: TGTGCCAGCAGCCTATGGGACGGCACAGATACGCAGTATTTT.

The chain has TRBV29-1 and TRBJ2-1; D might be TRBD1 (5 bases). Germline-derived CDR1 and CDR2 are SQVTM and ANQGSEA. V shed 0 bases and J shed 5 bases, with 17 bases lying between them. The CDR3 consists of 16 residues. The CDR3 is CSVEEFATEEHNEQFF. The CDR3, as DNA: TGCAGCGTTGAAGAATTTGCGACAGAAGAACACAATGAGCAGTTCTTC.

This clonotype was detected a few times. This rearrangement joins TRBV5-1 to TRBJ2-7; 7 bases align to TRBD2. Per the germline V gene, CDR1 is SGHRS and CDR2 is YFSETQ. This CDR3 spans 15 amino acids. J gave up 3 bases and V 0 bases, and 6 bases lay outside the gene matches. The CDR3, as DNA: TGCGCCAGCAGCTTGGACCCGGGGGGATACTACGAGCAGTACTTC. It specifies CASSLDPGGYYEQYF.

A single count supports this clonotype. The chain couples TRBV20-1 to TRBJ2-7, with TRBD2 as a possible D gene (6 bases). This CDR3 is built from 15 residues. Looked up from germline, CDR1 is DFQATT and CDR2 is SNEGSKA (reference sequence). Trimming shortened V by 0 bases and J by 2 bases, and 14 bases separated the two germline ends. DNA of the CDR3: TGCAGTGCTAGAGATCCTGGGAGGCCTCCCTACGAGCAGTACTTC. It codes for CSARDPGRPPYEQYF.

This clonotype was observed a few times. The rearrangement links TRBV20-1 to TRBJ1-1; tentatively, D is TRBD1 (5 bases). CDR1 DFQATT and CDR2 SNEGSKA come from the germline V gene (reference sequence). The CDR3 runs to 17 residues. Deletions cut 1 base from V and 0 bases from J, with 18 bases between. CDR3 DNA sequence: TGCAGTGCTAGAGTAGGGATTCCGGGACGGATGAACACTGAAGCTTTCTTT. This translates into CSARVGIPGRMNTEAFF.

In this sample, this clonotype turned up many times. The chain uses TRBV20-1 and TRBJ2-1; 14 positions match TRBD2. The V gene end was trimmed by 6 bases and the J gene end by 6 bases; junction bases not matched to a gene: 10. The V gene's germline CDR1 is DFQATT and CDR2 SNEGSKA (reference sequence). The CDR3 sequence is 16 residues long. CDR3 DNA: TGCAGTGCAACCGGGACTAGCGGGAGTTTTTCCAATGAGCAGTTCTTC. It codes for CSATGTSGSFSNEQFF.

A few counts support this clonotype. CDR3 sequence reads: CASSTTGIRRNTIYF. CDR3 coding DNA: TGTGCCAGCAGTACGACAGGGATTCGGAGAAACACCATATATTTT. V and J are TRBV12-3 or TRBV12-4 and TRBJ1-3; 7 bases are a match to TRBD1. V lost 5 bases to trimming and J lost 5 bases; unmatched junction nucleotides: 9. The CDR3 has 15 amino acids.

This clonotype was seen only a few times. The V and J genes are TRBV10-3 and TRBJ2-3; no definite D call. With 3 bases removed from V and 1 base from J, the gap between germline ends came to 17 bases. The germline V gene encodes CDR1 ENHRY and CDR2 SYGVKD. The CDR3 length is 17 residues. CDR3: CAISDPGSTAGTDTQYF. The CDR3 nucleotides are TGTGCCATCAGTGACCCGGGCTCTACGGCCGGCACAGATACGCAGTATTTT.

Of note for this clonotype: Germline and junction disagree at one end, which may indicate a read error. The rearrangement joins TRBV10-3 to TRBJ2-5; 8 bases are a match to TRBD2. This CDR3 region has 15 residues. Looked up from germline, CDR1 is ENHRY and CDR2 is SYGVKD. CDR3 coding DNA: TGTGCCATCAGTGAGACTAGCGGCGGACAAGTGACCCAGTACTTC. This codes for CAISETSGGQVTQYF.

The chain uses TRBV20-1 and TRBJ2-7, with 13 bases fitting TRBD2. The V segment lost 5 bases and the J segment 4 bases; nucleotides outside the gene matches: 5. Germline assignment: CDR1 DFQATT and CDR2 SNEGSKA (reference sequence). The CDR3 contains 14 residues. CDR3 sequence (DNA): TGCAGTGCTCCGACTAGCGGGAGGAAATACGAGCAGTACTTC. This translates into CSAPTSGRKYEQYF.

The sample holds a few counts of this clonotype. The V call is TRBV12-3 or TRBV12-4, the J call TRBJ1-6; 7 nucleotides align to TRBD1. This CDR3 is 18 amino acids long. The J segment lost 4 bases and the V segment lost 7 bases, leaving 16 bases of the junction unmatched. Here the CDR3 reads CASTSELLGTEYNSPLHF. CDR3 DNA: TGTGCCAGCACCTCCGAACTCCTAGGGACAGAATATAATTCACCCCTCCACTTT.

Ten or more counts support this clonotype. V usage is TRBV29-1 and J usage is TRBJ2-1; 9 nucleotides match TRBD2. Per germline, CDR1 SQVTM and CDR2 ANQGSEA. The CDR3 runs 11 residues. J gave up 15 bases and V 7 bases, and 10 bases lay outside the gene matches. The CDR3 DNA is TGCAGCGGGATTGGAGCGGGAGGCATGTTCTTC. Protein: CSGIGAGGMFF.

This clonotype was counted at least ten times. The CDR3 DNA follows: TGCAGCGTTGAAGGTGCCTCTAAGCGGGGGGGAACAGATACGCAGTATTTT. It encodes CSVEGASKRGGTDTQYF. This chain links TRBV29-1 with TRBJ2-3; 10 bases agree with TRBD2. V lost 1 base and J lost 3; bases outside the gene matches: 10. Germline-derived CDR1 and CDR2 are SQVTM and ANQGSEA. This CDR3 region has 17 residues.

This rearrangement joins TRBV6-2 or TRBV6-3 to TRBJ2-5, with a possible D match to TRBD2 (6 bases). The CDR3 spans 16 residues. Trimming pared 7 bases from V and 6 bases from J, leaving 24 bases between. Germline V gene sequence: CDR1 MNHEY, CDR2 SVGEGT. In DNA form, the CDR3 reads TGTGCCAGCAATAGTCAACCCTGGCGGGGCGAACAGACCCAGTACTTC. The encoded protein is CASNSQPWRGEQTQYF.

This rearrangement joins TRBV2 to TRBJ2-1; 11 nucleotides match TRBD1. J gave up 2 bases and V 6 bases, and 3 bases lay outside the gene matches. The length of the CDR3 is 15 residues. The germline gives CDR1 SNHLY, CDR2 FYNNEI. As DNA, the CDR3 is TGTGCCAGCAGGGCGGACAGGGGGCCCTACAATGAGCAGTTCTTC. Translated: CASRADRGPYNEQFF.